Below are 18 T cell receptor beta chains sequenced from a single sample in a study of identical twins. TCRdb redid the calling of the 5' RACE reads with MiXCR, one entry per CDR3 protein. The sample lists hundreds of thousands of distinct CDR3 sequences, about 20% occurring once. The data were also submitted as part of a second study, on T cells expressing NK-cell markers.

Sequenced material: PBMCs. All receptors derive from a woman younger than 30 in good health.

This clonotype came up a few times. The CDR3 reads CASSLWLAGVGEQYF. Here the CDR3 DNA reads TGCGCCAGCAGCTTGTGGCTAGCGGGAGTAGGGGAGCAGTACTTC. V is TRBV5-1 and J is TRBJ2-7; 10 nucleotides align to TRBD2. The V segment lost 1 base and the J segment 7 bases; nucleotides outside the gene matches: 8. CDR1 is SGHRS, CDR2 YFSETQ, per germline. There are 15 residues in the CDR3.

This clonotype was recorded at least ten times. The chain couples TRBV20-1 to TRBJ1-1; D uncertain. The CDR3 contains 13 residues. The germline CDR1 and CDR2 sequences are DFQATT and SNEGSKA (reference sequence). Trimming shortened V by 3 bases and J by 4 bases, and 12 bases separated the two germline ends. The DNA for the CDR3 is TGCAGTGCTAGGGAGGCAGCCGCCACTGAAGCTTTCTTT. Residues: CSAREAAATEAFF.

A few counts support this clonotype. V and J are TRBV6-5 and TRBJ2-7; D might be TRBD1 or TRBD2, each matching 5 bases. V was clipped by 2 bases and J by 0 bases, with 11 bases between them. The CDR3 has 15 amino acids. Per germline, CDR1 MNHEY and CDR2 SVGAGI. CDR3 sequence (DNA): TGTGCCAGCAGTTACCTGGGACGGGACTCCTACGAGCAGTACTTC. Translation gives CASSYLGRDSYEQYF.

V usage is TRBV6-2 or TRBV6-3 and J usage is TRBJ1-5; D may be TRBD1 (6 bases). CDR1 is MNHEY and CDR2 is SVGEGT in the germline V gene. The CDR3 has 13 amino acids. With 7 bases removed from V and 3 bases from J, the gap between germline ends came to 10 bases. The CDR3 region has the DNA TGTGCCAGCAACGGACAGACCAATCAGCCCCAGCATTTT. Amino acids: CASNGQTNQPQHF.

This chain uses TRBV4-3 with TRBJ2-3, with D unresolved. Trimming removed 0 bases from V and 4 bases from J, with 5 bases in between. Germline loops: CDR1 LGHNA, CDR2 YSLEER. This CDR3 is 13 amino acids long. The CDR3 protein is CASSQDLADTQYF. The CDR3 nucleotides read TGCGCCAGCAGCCAAGATCTAGCAGATACGCAGTATTTT.

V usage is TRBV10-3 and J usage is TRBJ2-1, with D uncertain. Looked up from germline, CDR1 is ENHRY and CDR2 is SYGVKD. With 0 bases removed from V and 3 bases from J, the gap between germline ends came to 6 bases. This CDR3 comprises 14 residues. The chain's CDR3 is CAISESAYYNEQFF. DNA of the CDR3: TGTGCCATCAGTGAGTCTGCATACTACAATGAGCAGTTCTTC.

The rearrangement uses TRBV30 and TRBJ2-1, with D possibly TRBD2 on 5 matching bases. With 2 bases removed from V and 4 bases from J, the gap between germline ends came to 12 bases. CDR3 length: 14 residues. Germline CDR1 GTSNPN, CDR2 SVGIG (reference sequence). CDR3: CAWSKRRIYNEQFF. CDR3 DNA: TGTGCCTGGAGTAAGAGGAGGATTTACAATGAGCAGTTCTTC.

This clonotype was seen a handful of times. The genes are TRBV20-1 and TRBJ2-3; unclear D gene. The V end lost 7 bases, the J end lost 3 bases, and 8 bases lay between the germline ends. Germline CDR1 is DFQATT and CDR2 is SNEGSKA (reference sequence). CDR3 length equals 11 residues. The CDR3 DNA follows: TGCAGTGGGAAGAGAACAGATACGCAGTATTTT. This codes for CSGKRTDTQYF.

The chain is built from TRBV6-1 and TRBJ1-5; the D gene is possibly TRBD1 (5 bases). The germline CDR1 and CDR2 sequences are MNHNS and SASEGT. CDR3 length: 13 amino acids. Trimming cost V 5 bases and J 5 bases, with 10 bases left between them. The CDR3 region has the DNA TGTGCCAGCAGTCTCAGGGTCTATCAGCCCCAGCATTTT. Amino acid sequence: CASSLRVYQPQHF.

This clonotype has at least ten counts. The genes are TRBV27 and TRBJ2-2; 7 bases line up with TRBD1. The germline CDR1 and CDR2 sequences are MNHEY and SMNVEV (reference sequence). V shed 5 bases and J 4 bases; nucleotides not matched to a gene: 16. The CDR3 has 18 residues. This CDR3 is CASSLEPGQLGGTGELFF. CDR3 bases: TGTGCCAGCAGTCTGGAGCCGGGACAGTTAGGTGGCACCGGGGAGCTGTTTTTT.

The CDR3 reads CASSPLGLALNEQFF. DNA of the CDR3: TGTGCCAGCTCACCACTGGGACTAGCTCTGAATGAGCAGTTCTTC. The rearrangement uses TRBV18 and TRBJ2-1, with 9 bases that match TRBD2. The germline V gene encodes CDR1 KGHSH and CDR2 LQKENI. CDR3 length: 15 amino acids. J was trimmed by 7 bases and V by 1 base; bases with no gene match: 5.

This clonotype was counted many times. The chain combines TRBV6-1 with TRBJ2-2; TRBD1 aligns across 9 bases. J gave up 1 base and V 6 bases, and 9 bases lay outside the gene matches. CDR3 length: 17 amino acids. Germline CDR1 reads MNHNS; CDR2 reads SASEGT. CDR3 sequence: CASRADRGGLNTGELFF. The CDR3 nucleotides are TGTGCCAGCAGGGCCGACAGGGGGGGATTGAACACCGGGGAGCTGTTTTTT.

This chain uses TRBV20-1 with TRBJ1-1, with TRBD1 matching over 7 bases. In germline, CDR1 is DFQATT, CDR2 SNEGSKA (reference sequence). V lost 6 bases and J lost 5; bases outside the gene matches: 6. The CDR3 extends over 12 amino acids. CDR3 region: CSAGRGSTEAFF. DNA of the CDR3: TGCAGTGCGGGCAGGGGGAGTACTGAAGCTTTCTTT.

This chain's CDR3 is CASSLIAGSPYNEQFF. Here the CDR3 DNA reads TGTGCCAGCAGCCTGATAGCGGGTTCCCCCTACAATGAGCAGTTCTTC. This chain uses TRBV3-1 with TRBJ2-1, with 7 bases lining up with TRBD2. Losses at the gene ends were 4 bases for V and 2 bases for J; bases not matched to a gene: 8. This CDR3 has 16 residues. Germline V CDR1 and CDR2: LGHDT, YNNKEL (reference sequence).

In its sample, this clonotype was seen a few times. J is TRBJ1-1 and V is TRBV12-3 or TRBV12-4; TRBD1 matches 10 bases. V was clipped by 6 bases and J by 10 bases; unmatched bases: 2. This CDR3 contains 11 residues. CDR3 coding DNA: TGTGCCAGCAGCTGGGACAGGGGAGCTTTCTTT. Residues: CASSWDRGAFF.

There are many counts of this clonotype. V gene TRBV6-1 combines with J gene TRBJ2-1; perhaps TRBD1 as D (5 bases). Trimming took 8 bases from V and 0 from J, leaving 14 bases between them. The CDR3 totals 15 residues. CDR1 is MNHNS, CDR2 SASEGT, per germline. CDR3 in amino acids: CASALTAGSYNEQFF. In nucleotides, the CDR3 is TGTGCCAGCGCGTTGACAGCCGGCTCCTACAATGAGCAGTTCTTC.

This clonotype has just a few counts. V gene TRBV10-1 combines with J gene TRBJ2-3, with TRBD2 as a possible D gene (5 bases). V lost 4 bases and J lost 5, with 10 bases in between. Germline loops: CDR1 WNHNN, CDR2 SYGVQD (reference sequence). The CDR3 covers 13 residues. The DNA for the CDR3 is TGCGCCAGCAGTGGACTGGCGGGAGATACGCAGTATTTT. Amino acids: CASSGLAGDTQYF.

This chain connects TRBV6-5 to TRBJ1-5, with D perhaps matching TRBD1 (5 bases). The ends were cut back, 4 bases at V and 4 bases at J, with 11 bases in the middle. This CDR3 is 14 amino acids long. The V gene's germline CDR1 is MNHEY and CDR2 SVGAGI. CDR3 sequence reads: CASSWGLGNQPQHF. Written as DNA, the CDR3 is TGTGCCAGCAGTTGGGGACTCGGGAATCAGCCCCAGCATTTT.